Sequencing of this TCR beta chain was carried out in a study of CD8 T cells in Susac syndrome. Turning to this clonotype: The junction departs from the called germline gene at one end, perhaps through a read error.

Germline V gene sequence: CDR1 DFQATT, CDR2 SNEGSKA (reference sequence). The CDR3 runs 17 residues. Random hexamers were used to reverse transcribe roughly 0.45 to 1 ug of RNA. Multiplex PCR with immunoSEQ amplified the TCR beta CDR3 across 54 Vbeta and 13 Jbeta. A single record per CDR3 protein comes from TCRdb applying MiXCR to the immunoSEQ multiplex PCR reads. The sample lists 130,000 to 150,000 distinct CDR3 sequences, approximately 95% occurring once. The sequence was obtained from a human donor in good health. Sequencing was carried out using CD4+ T cells from PBMCs. J is TRBJ2-5 and V is TRBV20-1, with 13 bases that match TRBD2. CDR3 residues: CSALRTSGSQERETQYF. CDR3 bases: TGCAGTGCTCTTCGGACTAGCGGGAGTCAGGAGAGGGAGACCCAGTACTTT.